These T cell receptor beta chains were read from a single sample in a study of blood T cell repertoires in COVID-19. Method: immunoSEQ multiplex PCR; TCRdb's copy keeps in-frame clones and lacks some. Of some 270,000 clones in the sample, about 89% were seen once. The source material was peripheral blood. The receptor set was obtained from a woman between 55 and 75 years old who had recovered from COVID-19. CDR3s include the opening cysteine and the closing phenylalanine or tryptophan. A D gene is named only where the DNA matches it firmly.

TRBJ2-1 TRBV5-1 - CASSLVLASDEQFF TGCGCCAGCAGCTTGGTATTAGCTTCGGATGAGCAGTTCTTC
TRBJ2-1 TRBV11-3 - CASSPTVTTDSYNEQFF TGTGCCAGCAGCCCCACGGTAACGACCGACTCTTACAATGAGCAGTTCTTC
TRBJ1-5 TRBV2 - CASSSREVQPQHF TGTGCCAGCAGTTCCAGGGAGGTTCAGCCCCAGCATTTT
TRBJ1-4 TRBV5-4 TRBD1 CASSQGGLNEKLFF TGTGCCAGCAGCCAAGGGGGCCTTAATGAAAAACTGTTTTTT
TRBJ2-3 TRBV5-6 - CATAEGSADTQYF TGTGCCACCGCGGAGGGGAGCGCTGATACGCAGTATTTT
TRBJ2-3 TRBV21-1 - CASSKGASTPTDTQYF TGTGCCAGCAGCAAAGGAGCTAGCACCCCCACAGATACGCAGTATTTT
TRBJ2-3 TRBV11-1 - CASSSPPEQGTQYF TGTGCCAGCAGCTCCCCCCCGGAACAGGGCACGCAGTATTTT
TRBJ1-1 TRBV5-1 - CASSLDLQGNTEAFF TGCGCCAGCAGCTTGGATTTACAGGGGAACACTGAAGCTTTCTTT
TRBJ2-7 TRBV28 TRBD2 CASSLAGGTYEQYF TGTGCCAGCAGTTTAGCGGGGGGTACCTACGAGCAGTACTTC
TRBJ1-6 TRBV6-5 - CASSPGPGDSPLHF TGTGCCAGCAGTCCGGGACCAGGGGATTCACCCCTCCACTTT